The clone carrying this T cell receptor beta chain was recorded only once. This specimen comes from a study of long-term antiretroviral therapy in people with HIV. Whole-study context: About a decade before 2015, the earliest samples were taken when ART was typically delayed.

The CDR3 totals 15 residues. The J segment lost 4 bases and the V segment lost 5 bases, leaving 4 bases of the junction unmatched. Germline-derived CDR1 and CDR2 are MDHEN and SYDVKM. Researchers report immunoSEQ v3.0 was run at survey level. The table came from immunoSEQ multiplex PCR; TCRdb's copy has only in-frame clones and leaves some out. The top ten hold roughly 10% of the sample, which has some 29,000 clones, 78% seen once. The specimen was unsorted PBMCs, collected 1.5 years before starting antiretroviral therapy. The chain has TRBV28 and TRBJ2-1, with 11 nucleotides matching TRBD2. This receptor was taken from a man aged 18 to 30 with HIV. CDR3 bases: TGTGCCAGCAGTAAACTAGCGGGAGTTTACAATGAGCAGTTCTTC. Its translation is CASSKLAGVYNEQFF.